The 23 T cell receptor beta chains listed next were all sequenced from one sample in a study of identifying expanded T cells in peripheral blood. The method was immunoSEQ multiplex PCR; TCRdb's version includes in-frame clones alone and lacks a portion of them. The table lists under 90,000 clones, 89% of them singletons. The sequenced sample was blood. Receptors originate from a person aged 18-70 years in good health.

The chain carries TRBV5-4 and TRBJ2-5, with D perhaps given as TRBD1 or TRBD2 (5 bases each). The CDR3 is 13 residues long. The ends were cut back, 3 bases at V and 5 bases at J, with 11 bases in the middle. Germline V lookup: CDR1 SGHNT, CDR2 YYREEE (reference sequence). CDR3 coding DNA: TGTGCCAGCAGCTCCCTAGGGGACGAGACCCAGTACTTC. Translation: CASSSLGDETQYF.

The rearrangement uses TRBV25-1 and TRBJ2-3, with a tentative D call TRBD1 (5 bases). CDR1 is MGHDK and CDR2 is SYGVNS in the germline V gene. The CDR3 totals 13 residues. V gave up 7 bases and J gave up 4 bases, with 12 bases separating them. CDR3 bases: TGTGCCAGCACCAGACAGAACCCAGATACGCAGTATTTT. This codes for CASTRQNPDTQYF. The full variable domain, its missing parts supplied by reference TRBV25-1 and TRBJ2-3, is EADIYQTPRYLVIGTGKKITLECSQTMGHDKMYWYQQDPGMELHLIHYSYGVNSTEKGDLSSESTVSRIRTEHFPLTLESARPSHTSQYLCASTRQNPDTQYFGPGTRLTVL.

J is TRBJ2-1 and V is TRBV5-1; 11 bases match TRBD2. The CDR3 is 16 amino acids. Trimming took 3 bases from V and 8 from J; bases not matched to a gene: 10. Germline-derived CDR1 and CDR2 are SGHRS and YFSETQ. The CDR3 nucleotides are TGCGCCAGCAGCTCCTTAGGTCTAGCGGGAGGATATGAGCAGTTCTTC. Amino acid sequence: CASSSLGLAGGYEQFF.

V and J are TRBV28 and TRBJ2-1; TRBD2 might be the D (5 bases). Trimming cost V 2 bases and J 7 bases, with 12 bases left between them. The germline gives CDR1 MDHEN, CDR2 SYDVKM. The CDR3 spans 14 residues. The CDR3 DNA reads TGTGCCAGCAGTTTAGTGGGAGTATTGAATGAGCAGTTCTTC. It specifies CASSLVGVLNEQFF.

This clone was recorded only once. This chain connects TRBV5-4 to TRBJ2-2; D remains ambiguous. Germline lookup yields CDR1 SGHNT and CDR2 YYREEE (reference sequence). Trimming removed 1 base at V and 3 bases at J, with 7 bases between. The CDR3 sequence is 14 residues long. The CDR3: CASSLYGYTGELFF. CDR3 bases: TGTGCCAGCAGCTTGTACGGATACACCGGGGAGCTGTTTTTT.

The chain couples TRBV7-3 to TRBJ2-5; D possibly uses TRBD1 or TRBD2 (5 bases each). Trimming removed 2 bases from V and 2 bases from J, with 15 bases in between. CDR1 SGHTA and CDR2 FQGTGA come from the germline V gene. The CDR3 consists of 16 residues. The CDR3 loop reads CASSLQGASRQETQYF. CDR3 DNA sequence: TGTGCCAGCAGCTTACAAGGGGCTAGCAGACAAGAGACCCAGTACTTC.

This sequence joins TRBV29-1 and TRBJ2-7; tentative D call: TRBD2 (6 bases). The CDR3 is 14 amino acids. V was shortened by 7 bases and J by 3 bases, with 19 bases between the two germline ends. CDR1 is SQVTM, CDR2 ANQGSEA, per germline. This chain's CDR3 is CSAHGPGGGYEQYF. CDR3 nucleotides: TGCAGCGCCCACGGACCCGGGGGAGGCTACGAGCAGTACTTC.

CDR3 residues: CASSLGPITTNEKLFF. DNA for the CDR3: TGTGCCAGCAGTTTGGGACCCATTACAACTAATGAAAAACTGTTTTTT. The chain combines TRBV27 with TRBJ1-4, with TRBD1 as a possible D gene (5 bases). Per the germline V gene, CDR1 is MNHEY and CDR2 is SMNVEV (reference sequence). Trimming cost V 3 bases and J 0 bases, with 11 bases left between them. CDR3 length equals 16 residues.

This clone was picked up one time. The gene calls are TRBV11-3 and TRBJ1-3; no clear D gene. The ends were cut back, 1 base at V and 0 bases at J, with 7 bases in the middle. Germline loops: CDR1 SGHNT, CDR2 YENEEA. The CDR3 contains 15 residues. The CDR3 is CASSLGFGSGNTIYF. As DNA, the CDR3 is TGTGCCAGCAGCTTAGGATTCGGCTCTGGAAACACCATATATTTT.

This chain joins TRBV7-2 and TRBJ2-7, with 8 bases that match TRBD1. Trimming removed 5 bases from V and 2 bases from J; junction bases left unmatched: 11. The germline V gene has CDR1 SGHTA and CDR2 FQGNSA. The CDR3 consists of 16 residues. CDR3 bases: TGTGCCAGCAGCGCCAGGACAGGGAATACTGCCTACGAGCAGTACTTC. Protein product: CASSARTGNTAYEQYF. The complete variable domain, with remaining parts taken from reference TRBV7-2 and TRBJ2-7, reads GAGVSQSPSNKVTEKGKDVELRCDPISGHTALYWYRQSLGQGLEFLIYFQGNSAPDKSGLPSDRFSAERTGGSVSTLTIQRTQQEDSAVYLCASSARTGNTAYEQYFGPGTRLTVT.

The gene calls are TRBV10-3 and TRBJ2-1; TRBD2 matches at 11 bases. V was pared by 6 bases and J by 5 bases, with 6 bases of the junction left unmatched. Germline loops: CDR1 ENHRY, CDR2 SYGVKD. The CDR3 loop spans 15 amino acids. The CDR3 region has the DNA TGTGCCATCAGCGACACTAGCGGGGGTAACAATGAGCAGTTCTTC. As protein: CAISDTSGGNNEQFF.

The chain uses TRBV11-2 and TRBJ2-5; 9 bases are a match to TRBD1. V was pared by 5 bases and J by 1 base, with 8 bases of the junction left unmatched. Germline assignment: CDR1 SGHAT and CDR2 FQNNGV. The CDR3 covers 16 residues. The CDR3 reads CASSDYWDRVQETQYF. CDR3 bases: TGTGCCAGCAGCGATTATTGGGACAGGGTCCAAGAGACCCAGTACTTC.

This clone has only one observation. The chain couples TRBV11-2 to TRBJ2-3, with D possibly called TRBD1 or TRBD2 (6 bases each). Germline values: CDR1 SGHAT, CDR2 FQNNGV. The CDR3 contains 14 residues. The ends were cut back, 2 bases at V and 3 bases at J, with 9 bases in the middle. The CDR3 sequence is CASSLRGRTDTQYF. The CDR3 bases are TGTGCCAGCAGCTTACGGGGGCGGACAGATACGCAGTATTTT.

As to this clone: Different DNA sequences within this sample yield the same CDR3. The J gene is TRBJ1-2, the V gene TRBV29-1; 10 bases line up with TRBD1. J gave up 2 bases and V 6 bases, and 12 bases lay outside the gene matches. The germline V gene encodes CDR1 SQVTM and CDR2 ANQGSEA. The CDR3 sequence is 16 residues long. CDR3 amino acids: CSVGGGQGMGNYGYTF. The CDR3 DNA sequence: TGCAGCGTGGGGGGGGGACAGGGGATGGGGAACTATGGCTACACCTTC. Full variable domain (outside the CDR3, taken from reference TRBV29-1 and TRBJ1-2): SAVISQKPSRDICQRGTSLTIQCQVDSQVTMMFWYRQQPGQSLTLIATANQGSEATYESGFVIDKFPISRPNLTFSTLTVSNMSPEDSSIYLCSVGGGQGMGNYGYTFGSGTRLTVV.

The rearrangement joins TRBV4-1 to TRBJ2-1; TRBD2 matches 13 bases. Germline V gene sequence: CDR1 MGHRA, CDR2 YSYEKL. With 4 bases clipped from V and 0 bases from J, the junction kept 12 bases outside the gene matches. This CDR3 is built from 20 residues. DNA of the CDR3: TGCGCCAGCAGCCTAGGAACTAGCGGGGGGGTAAAAAGCTCCTACAATGAGCAGTTCTTC. Its translation: CASSLGTSGGVKSSYNEQFF.

The chain is built from TRBV7-2 and TRBJ1-3; D possibly corresponds to TRBD1 (6 bases). The CDR3 is made up of 17 amino acids. Per germline, CDR1 SGHTA and CDR2 FQGNSA. Trimming left V 6 bases short and J 0 bases short, with 18 bases between. The CDR3 coding sequence is TGTGCCAGCAGTCCACGCCGGGACACCCTCTCTGGAAACACCATATATTTT. It yields the protein CASSPRRDTLSGNTIYF.

The chain has TRBV27 and TRBJ2-3; D unclear. Between the trimmed V and J ends, which lost 8 bases and 2 bases, there was a span of 11 bases. The CDR3 length is 13 residues. Germline V gene data show CDR1 as MNHEY and CDR2 as SMNVEV (reference sequence). The CDR3 spells CASGLSFTDTQYF. CDR3 in DNA: TGTGCCAGCGGTCTTTCGTTCACAGATACGCAGTATTTT.

The rearrangement links TRBV23-1 to TRBJ2-7; TRBD1 aligns across 7 bases. TRBV23-1 is flagged as an ORF with uncertain function. The CDR3 extends over 18 amino acids. V was clipped by 1 base and J by 3 bases; unmatched bases: 15. CDR3 loop: CASSQYPTGVSTYYEQYF. CDR3 DNA: TGCGCCAGCAGTCAATACCCTACAGGGGTTTCGACCTACTACGAGCAGTACTTC.

The chain carries TRBV25-1 and TRBJ2-7; D might be TRBD2 (6 bases). The germline V gene has CDR1 MGHDK and CDR2 SYGVNS. This CDR3 spans 15 amino acids. V was cut by 0 bases and J by 1 base, with 10 bases left in between. CDR3 amino acids: CASSEYGGKSYEQYF. In DNA form, the CDR3 reads TGTGCCAGCAGTGAATACGGGGGAAAATCCTACGAGCAGTACTTC.

This clone was seen just once. The chain joins TRBV5-1 to TRBJ2-7; 11 bases map to TRBD1. Trimming took 1 base from V and 6 from J; bases not matched to a gene: 6. The CDR3 contains 15 residues. In germline, CDR1 is SGHRS, CDR2 YFSETQ. The CDR3 is CASSLLAGQGGEQYF. Here the CDR3 DNA reads TGCGCCAGCAGCTTGCTTGCGGGACAGGGGGGCGAGCAGTACTTC.

The V call is TRBV9, the J call TRBJ2-5, with a tentative D call TRBD1 (6 bases). CDR3 length equals 14 residues. Trimming took off 2 bases at V and 5 bases at J, with 13 bases between the two ends. From germline, CDR1 is SGDLS and CDR2 YYNGEE. CDR3: CASSVQGLLETQYF. DNA of the CDR3: TGTGCCAGCAGCGTTCAGGGGTTGCTGGAGACCCAGTACTTC.

V gene TRBV2 combines with J gene TRBJ2-3; no clear D. The germline V gene encodes CDR1 SNHLY and CDR2 FYNNEI. V was cut by 0 bases and J by 4 bases, with 11 bases left in between. The CDR3 covers 15 residues. CDR3 DNA: TGTGCCAGCAGTGAAGCGCTGGGATTTTCAGATACGCAGTATTTT. Translating it yields CASSEALGFSDTQYF.

The chain uses TRBV6-1 and TRBJ2-5; D might be TRBD1 or TRBD2, each matching 5 bases. Per germline, CDR1 MNHNS and CDR2 SASEGT. The CDR3 totals 17 residues. The V end lost 4 bases, the J end lost 0 bases, and 18 bases lay between the germline ends. This chain's CDR3 is CASSAKPGRRYQETQYF. In nucleotides, the CDR3 is TGTGCCAGCAGTGCTAAACCGGGACGGCGGTACCAAGAGACCCAGTACTTC.